The 7 T cell receptor beta chains below come from one sample, sequenced in a study of early T cells in non-severe SARS-CoV-2 infection. Each CDR3 protein is one row after TCRdb ran MiXCR on the 5' RACE reads. The table includes approximately 100,000 distinct CDR3 sequences, 12% to 15% detected once. Specimen: whole blood. The receptors here all came from an adult who was a healthcare worker with PCR-confirmed SARS-CoV-2 infection or an uninfected control (not recorded which).

The J gene is TRBJ1-1, the V gene TRBV28; no clear D. The germline V and J ends were trimmed by 4 bases and 10 bases, with 10 bases remaining between them. The CDR3 is made up of 11 amino acids. Per germline, CDR1 MDHEN and CDR2 SYDVKM. CDR3 sequence: CASSSDLIAFF. The CDR3 DNA sequence: TGTGCCAGCAGTTCCGACCTCATAGCTTTCTTT. Combining the CDR3 with reference TRBV28 and TRBJ1-1 gives the whole variable domain DVKVTQSSRYLVKRTGEKVFLECVQDMDHENMFWYRQDPGLGLRLIYFSYDVKMKEKGDIPEGYSVSREKKERFSLILESASTNQTSMYLCASSSDLIAFFGQGTRLTVV.

This clonotype was recorded a few times. V is TRBV5-1 and J is TRBJ1-2; TRBD1 is a possible D gene (5 bases). The germline V gene encodes CDR1 SGHRS and CDR2 YFSETQ. CDR3 length: 13 residues. Trimming took 3 bases from V and 5 from J, leaving 11 bases between them. The CDR3 is CASSSTTVYGYTF. In nucleotides, the CDR3 is TGCGCCAGCAGCTCGACGACAGTTTATGGCTACACCTTC.

This clonotype was found a few times. The V and J genes are TRBV19 and TRBJ2-2; no reliable D call. There are 13 residues in the CDR3. Germline-derived CDR1 and CDR2 are LNHDA and SQIVND (reference sequence). The V gene lost 8 bases and the J gene lost 1 base, with 8 bases spanning the gap. Here the CDR3 reads CASCRMNTGELFF. The CDR3 coding sequence is TGTGCCAGTTGCAGAATGAACACCGGGGAGCTGTTTTTT.

This clonotype has only a few counts. The CDR3 loop is CAINAGTGAYEQYF. The DNA of the CDR3 is TGTGCCATCAACGCCGGGACAGGGGCCTACGAGCAGTACTTC. This sequence joins TRBV10-3 and TRBJ2-7, with 10 bases identical to TRBD1. The V segment lost 7 bases and the J segment 2 bases; nucleotides outside the gene matches: 5. Germline lookup yields CDR1 ENHRY and CDR2 SYGVKD. The length of the CDR3 is 14 residues.

This clonotype turned up a few times. V gene TRBV7-2 combines with J gene TRBJ2-7, with D possibly being TRBD1 (5 bases). The CDR3 covers 13 residues. The V gene's germline CDR1 is SGHTA and CDR2 FQGNSA. The V end was cut by 5 bases, the J end by 3 bases, with 11 bases between. As DNA, the CDR3 is TGTGCCAGCAGCCAGGGCGTGTACTACGAGCAGTACTTC. Translated, it gives CASSQGVYYEQYF.

This clonotype showed up just a few times. The chain carries TRBV19 and TRBJ2-3; D is unresolved. The CDR3 is made up of 13 amino acids. The V gene lost 3 bases and the J gene lost 6 bases, with 10 bases spanning the gap. Germline lookup yields CDR1 LNHDA and CDR2 SQIVND (reference sequence). The CDR3 sequence is CASSIGLVDTQYF. As DNA, the CDR3 is TGTGCCAGTAGTATCGGGCTAGTCGATACGCAGTATTTT. Based on the CDR3 plus reference TRBV19 and TRBJ2-3, the full variable domain is DGGITQSPKYLFRKEGQNVTLSCEQNLNHDAMYWYRQDPGQGLRLIYYSQIVNDFQKGDIAEGYSVSREKKESFPLTVTSAQKNPTAFYLCASSIGLVDTQYFGPGTRLTVL.

This clonotype was seen only a few times. This rearrangement joins TRBV20-1 to TRBJ1-2; 9 bases map to TRBD1. Looked up from germline, CDR1 is DFQATT and CDR2 is SNEGSKA (reference sequence). Trimming took 6 bases from V and 3 from J; bases not matched to a gene: 8. CDR3 length: 14 amino acids. CDR3 sequence: CSARGQGGDYGYTF. Written as DNA, the CDR3 is TGCAGTGCCAGGGGACAGGGTGGGGACTATGGCTACACCTTC.